This passage covers 17 T cell receptor beta chains from one sample sequenced in a study of T cell responses to AZD1222 COVID-19 vaccine. The repertoire was sequenced with immunoSEQ multiplex PCR; TCRdb's copy has only in-frame clones and lacks some. Of roughly 120,000 clones listed, around 89% are singletons. The source was peripheral blood, collected 28 days after the second AZD1222 dose. The receptors shown here come from an adult who received the AZD1222 COVID-19 vaccine.

The CDR3 DNA reads as TGTGCCAGCAGTGAAGTAGGCTCTGGAAGGACTGAAGCTTTCTTT. Amino acids: CASSEVGSGRTEAFF. The chain is built from TRBV6-1 and TRBJ1-1; D not resolved. CDR3 size: 15 residues. V was cut by 1 base and J by 5 bases, with 14 bases left in between. The V gene's germline CDR1 is MNHNS and CDR2 SASEGT.

This clone was seen once. The V and J genes are TRBV18 and TRBJ1-4; 9 nucleotides line up with TRBD1. The CDR3 has 14 amino acids. Trimming removed 5 bases from V and 5 bases from J; junction bases left unmatched: 3. In germline, CDR1 is KGHSH, CDR2 LQKENI. CDR3 bases: TGTGCCAGCTCATCAGGACAGGGGAATGAAAAACTGTTTTTT. Translating it yields CASSSGQGNEKLFF. Variable domain in full (rest from reference TRBV18 and TRBJ1-4): NAGVMQNPRHLVRRRGQEARLRCSPMKGHSHVYWYRQLPEEGLKFMVYLQKENIIDESGMPKERFSAEFPKEGPSILRIQQVVRGDSAAYFCASSSGQGNEKLFFGSGTQLSVL.

The chain has TRBV7-6 and TRBJ2-7; D may be TRBD1 (5 bases). The length of the CDR3 is 14 residues. Germline lookup yields CDR1 SGHVS and CDR2 FNYEAQ. V was pared by 3 bases and J by 2 bases, with 11 bases between. This CDR3 reads CASSFQGGAYEQYF. For the CDR3, the DNA is TGTGCCAGCAGCTTTCAGGGTGGCGCCTACGAGCAGTACTTC.

The rearrangement joins TRBV10-3 to TRBJ2-3; 8 nucleotides line up with TRBD2. This CDR3 has 14 residues. CDR1 and CDR2 from the germline V gene are ENHRY and SYGVKD. The V segment lost 4 bases and the J segment 1 base; nucleotides outside the gene matches: 1. CDR3 sequence: CAISAGGGTDTQYF. In DNA, the CDR3 is TGTGCCATCAGTGCGGGGGGGGGCACAGATACGCAGTATTTT.

The J gene is TRBJ2-5, the V gene TRBV5-1; possible D gene TRBD2, 6 bases. The CDR3 sequence is 14 residues long. Germline V gives CDR1 SGHRS, CDR2 YFSETQ. The V gene lost 1 base and the J gene lost 4 bases, with 11 bases spanning the gap. CDR3 loop: CASSLSPGGETQYF. The CDR3 region has the DNA TGCGCCAGCAGCTTGTCACCCGGGGGAGAGACCCAGTACTTC.

The chain carries TRBV7-9 and TRBJ2-7; 7 bases map to TRBD1. CDR1 is SEHNR, CDR2 FQNEAQ, per germline (reference sequence). CDR3 length equals 15 residues. V lost 5 bases, J lost 0 bases, and 7 bases stayed unmatched. CDR3 nucleotide sequence: TGTGCCAGCAGCCATACAGGGGTGAGCTCCTACGAGCAGTACTTC. This sequence encodes CASSHTGVSSYEQYF.

Details on this clone: The germline gene is not matched at one end of the junction; a read error may be the cause. The chain joins TRBV5-1 to TRBJ2-3; perhaps TRBD2 as D (6 bases). The CDR3 spans 14 residues. Germline-derived CDR1 and CDR2 are SGHRS and YFSETQ. The CDR3 DNA follows: TGCGCCAGCAGCTTCACGGCGGGGACCCCCGAGGGGCATTTT. This sequence encodes CASSFTAGTPEGHF.

This clone was picked up one time. The rearrangement joins TRBV28 to TRBJ2-5; 8 bases are a match to TRBD1. The CDR3 contains 14 residues. V lost 5 bases and J lost 4; bases outside the gene matches: 6. Looked up from germline, CDR1 is MDHEN and CDR2 is SYDVKM. This CDR3 reads CASSLQGAGETQYF. In DNA form, the CDR3 reads TGTGCCAGCAGTCTGCAGGGGGCTGGAGAGACCCAGTACTTC.

V gene TRBV5-1 combines with J gene TRBJ2-7; a possible D gene is TRBD2 (5 bases). There are 14 residues in the CDR3. From germline, CDR1 is SGHRS and CDR2 YFSETQ. Deletions cut 4 bases from V and 4 bases from J, with 15 bases between. The CDR3 protein is CASSVGGSKYEQYF. CDR3 DNA sequence: TGCGCCAGCAGCGTTGGAGGCAGCAAATACGAGCAGTACTTC.

J is TRBJ1-2 and V is TRBV18; D is unclear. The CDR3 covers 15 residues. The V and J ends lost 2 bases and 0 bases respectively, with 10 bases between them. The germline V gene has CDR1 KGHSH and CDR2 LQKENI. The CDR3 loop reads CASSPGLRPNYGYTF. The CDR3 DNA reads as TGTGCCAGCTCACCAGGTCTCAGACCTAACTATGGCTACACCTTC.

V is TRBV6-1 and J is TRBJ2-3; 7 bases line up with TRBD2. CDR3 length: 17 residues. Trimming took 0 bases from V and 7 from J; bases not matched to a gene: 13. The germline gives CDR1 MNHNS, CDR2 SASEGT. CDR3 DNA sequence: TGTGCCAGCAGTGAAGCGCACCGGGGGGTCAGAGGAAATACGCAGTATTTT. Protein product: CASSEAHRGVRGNTQYF.

This chain links TRBV10-1 with TRBJ2-1; 8 nucleotides align to TRBD1. The CDR3 spans 17 residues. Trimming cost V 7 bases and J 7 bases; bases outside gene matches: 18. Germline CDR1 and CDR2: WNHNN and SYGVQD (reference sequence). The CDR3 DNA sequence: TGCGCCAGCACCGAGAGCAGGGACAGGAACGTGGAGAATGAGCAGTTCTTC. Translating it yields CASTESRDRNVENEQFF.

This clone was counted a single time. The V call is TRBV5-5, the J call TRBJ2-7; the match to TRBD1 covers 10 bases. The germline V gene has CDR1 SGHKS and CDR2 YYEKEE (reference sequence). This CDR3 has 17 residues. V lost 3 bases to trimming and J lost 0 bases; unmatched junction nucleotides: 9. The DNA for the CDR3 is TGTGCCAGCAGCTCATTATACCGGGACAGGGGCTCCTACGAGCAGTACTTC. Translation: CASSSLYRDRGSYEQYF.

The chain couples TRBV7-3 to TRBJ2-6; perhaps TRBD2 as D (5 bases). The CDR3 loop spans 17 amino acids. Germline CDR1 reads SGHTA; CDR2 reads FQGTGA. Trimming took off 1 base at V and 1 base at J, with 11 bases between the two ends. CDR3 coding DNA: TGTGCCAGCAGCTTAAGTAACCCGGGGTCTGGGGCCAACGTCCTGACTTTC. It yields the protein CASSLSNPGSGANVLTF.

The V and J genes are TRBV10-3 and TRBJ2-7; 7 nucleotides match TRBD1. J gave up 0 bases and V 6 bases, and 5 bases lay outside the gene matches. Per germline, CDR1 ENHRY and CDR2 SYGVKD. The CDR3 has 14 residues. The DNA of the CDR3 is TGTGCCATCAGAGACCACAGGGGCTCCTACGAGCAGTACTTC. The encoded protein is CAIRDHRGSYEQYF.

Here the CDR3 DNA reads TGTGCCAGCAGCCCGGCCCCGGCAGGGGCGAGCTACACCTTC. It encodes CASSPAPAGASYTF. V and J are TRBV7-2 and TRBJ1-2; possible D gene TRBD1, 6 bases. Trimming left V 5 bases short and J 9 bases short, with 19 bases between. The CDR3 runs 14 residues. CDR1 is SGHTA, CDR2 FQGNSA, per germline.

J is TRBJ2-1 and V is TRBV4-2; 9 nucleotides agree with TRBD2. V trimming: 2 bases; J trimming: 5 bases; junction bases outside the gene matches: 10. Germline-derived CDR1 and CDR2 are LGHNA and YNFKEQ. The CDR3 is made up of 17 amino acids. The CDR3: CASSQYYVAGVDNEQFF. Here the CDR3 DNA reads TGTGCCAGCAGCCAATACTACGTAGCGGGAGTGGACAATGAGCAGTTCTTC.